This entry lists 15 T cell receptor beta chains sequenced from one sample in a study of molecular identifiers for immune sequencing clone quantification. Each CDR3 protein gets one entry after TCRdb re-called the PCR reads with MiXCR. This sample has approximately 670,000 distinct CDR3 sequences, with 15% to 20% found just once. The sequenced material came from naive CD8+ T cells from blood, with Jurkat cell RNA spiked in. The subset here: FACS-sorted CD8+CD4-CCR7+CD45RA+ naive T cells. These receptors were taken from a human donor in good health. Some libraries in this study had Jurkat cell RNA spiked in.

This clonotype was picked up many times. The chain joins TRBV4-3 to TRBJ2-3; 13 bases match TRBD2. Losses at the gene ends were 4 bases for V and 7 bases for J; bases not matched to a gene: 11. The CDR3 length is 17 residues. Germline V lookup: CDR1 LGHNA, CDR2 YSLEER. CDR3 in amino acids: CASSPTGGGLAGYTQYF. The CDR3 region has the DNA TGCGCCAGCAGCCCCACTGGGGGGGGACTAGCGGGGTATACGCAGTATTTT.

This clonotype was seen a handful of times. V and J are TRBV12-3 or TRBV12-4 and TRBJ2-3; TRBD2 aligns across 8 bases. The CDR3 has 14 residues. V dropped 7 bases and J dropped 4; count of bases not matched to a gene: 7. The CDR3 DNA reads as TGTGCCAGCAAAAGAGCGGGAGACTCAGATACGCAGTATTTT. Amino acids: CASKRAGDSDTQYF.

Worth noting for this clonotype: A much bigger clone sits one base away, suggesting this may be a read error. This CDR3 reads CATRQGENAEAFF. CDR3 in DNA: TGTGCCACCAGACAGGGGGAGAACGCTGAAGCTTTCTTT. The chain carries TRBV24-1 and TRBJ1-1; 8 nucleotides agree with TRBD1. Germline lookup yields CDR1 KGHDR and CDR2 SFDVKD. This CDR3 is built from 13 residues.

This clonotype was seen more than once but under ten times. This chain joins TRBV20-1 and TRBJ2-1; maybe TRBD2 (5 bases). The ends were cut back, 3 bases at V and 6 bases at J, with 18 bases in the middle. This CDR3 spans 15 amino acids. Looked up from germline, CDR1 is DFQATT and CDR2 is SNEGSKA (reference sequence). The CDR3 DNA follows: TGCAGTGCTAGCCCCTGGGAGAACGTAATCAATGAGCAGTTCTTC. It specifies CSASPWENVINEQFF.

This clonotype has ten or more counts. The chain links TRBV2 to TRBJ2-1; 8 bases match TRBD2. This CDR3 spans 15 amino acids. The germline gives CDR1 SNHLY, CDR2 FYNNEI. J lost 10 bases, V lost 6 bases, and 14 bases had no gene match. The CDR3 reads CASRSLGAGVGEQFF. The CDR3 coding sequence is TGTGCCAGCAGATCTCTGGGAGCGGGAGTAGGAGAGCAGTTCTTC.

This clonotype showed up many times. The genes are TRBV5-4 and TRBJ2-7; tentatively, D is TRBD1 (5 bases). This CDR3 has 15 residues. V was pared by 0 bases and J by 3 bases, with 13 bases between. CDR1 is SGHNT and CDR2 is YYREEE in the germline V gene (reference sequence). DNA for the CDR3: TGTGCCAGCAGCTTGGACCAGGGCAAGCTCTACGAGCAGTACTTC. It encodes CASSLDQGKLYEQYF. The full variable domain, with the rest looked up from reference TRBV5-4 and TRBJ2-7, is ETGVTQSPTHLIKTRGQQVTLRCSSQSGHNTVSWYQQALGQGPQFIFQYYREEENGRGNFPPRFSGLQFPNYSSELNVNALELDDSALYLCASSLDQGKLYEQYFGPGTRLTVT.

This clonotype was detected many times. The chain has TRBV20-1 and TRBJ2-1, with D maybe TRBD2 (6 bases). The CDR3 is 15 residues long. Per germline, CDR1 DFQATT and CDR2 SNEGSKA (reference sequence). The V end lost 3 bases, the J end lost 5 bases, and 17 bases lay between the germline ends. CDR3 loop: CSAREGYGVNNEQFF. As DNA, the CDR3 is TGCAGTGCTAGGGAGGGGTACGGGGTTAACAATGAGCAGTTCTTC.

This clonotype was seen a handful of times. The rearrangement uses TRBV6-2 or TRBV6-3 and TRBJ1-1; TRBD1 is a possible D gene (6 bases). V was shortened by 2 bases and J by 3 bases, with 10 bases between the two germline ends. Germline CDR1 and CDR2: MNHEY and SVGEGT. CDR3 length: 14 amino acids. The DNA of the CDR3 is TGTGCCAGCAGTTACCCGACAGGATACACTGAAGCTTTCTTT. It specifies CASSYPTGYTEAFF.

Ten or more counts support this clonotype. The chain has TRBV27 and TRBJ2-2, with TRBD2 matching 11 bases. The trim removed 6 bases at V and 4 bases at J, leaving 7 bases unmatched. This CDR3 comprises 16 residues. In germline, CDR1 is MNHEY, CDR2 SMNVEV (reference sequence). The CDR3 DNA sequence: TGTGCCAGCAGAAATCAACTAGCGGGAGCCACCGGGGAGCTGTTTTTT. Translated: CASRNQLAGATGELFF.

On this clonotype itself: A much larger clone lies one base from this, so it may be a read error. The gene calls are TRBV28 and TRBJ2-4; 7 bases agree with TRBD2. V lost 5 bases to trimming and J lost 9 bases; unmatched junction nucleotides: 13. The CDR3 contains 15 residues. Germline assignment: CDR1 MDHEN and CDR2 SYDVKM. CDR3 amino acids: CASSNRAGVRSIQYF. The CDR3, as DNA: TGTGCCAGCAGTAATAGGGCGGGAGTCCGGAGCATTCAGTACTTC.

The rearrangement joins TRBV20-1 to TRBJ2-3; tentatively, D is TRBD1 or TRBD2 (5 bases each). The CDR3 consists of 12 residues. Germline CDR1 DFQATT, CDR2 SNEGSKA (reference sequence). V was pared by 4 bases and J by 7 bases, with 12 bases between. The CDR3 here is CSATGPINTQYF. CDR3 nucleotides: TGCAGTGCTACGGGGCCCATTAATACGCAGTATTTT.

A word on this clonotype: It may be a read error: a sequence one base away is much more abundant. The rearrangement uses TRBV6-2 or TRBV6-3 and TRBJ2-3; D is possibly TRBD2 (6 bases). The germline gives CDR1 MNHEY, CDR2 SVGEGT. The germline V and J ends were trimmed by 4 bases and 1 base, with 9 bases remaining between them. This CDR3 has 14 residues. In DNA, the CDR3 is TGTGCCAGCAGTTCCTGGGACTGCACAGATACGCAGTATTTT. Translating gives CASSSWDCTDTQYF.

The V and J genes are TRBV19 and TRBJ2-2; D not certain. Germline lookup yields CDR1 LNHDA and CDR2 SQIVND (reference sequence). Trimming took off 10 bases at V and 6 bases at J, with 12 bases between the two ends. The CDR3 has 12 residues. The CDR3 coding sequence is TGTGCCATCGAAGCATATCCCGGGGAGCTGTTTTTT. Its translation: CAIEAYPGELFF.

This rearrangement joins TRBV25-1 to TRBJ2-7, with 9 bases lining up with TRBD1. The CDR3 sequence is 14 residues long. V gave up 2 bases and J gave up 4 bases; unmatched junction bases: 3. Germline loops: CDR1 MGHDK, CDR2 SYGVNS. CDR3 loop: CASSEGDRDYEQYF. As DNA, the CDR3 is TGTGCCAGCAGTGAAGGGGACAGGGATTACGAGCAGTACTTC.

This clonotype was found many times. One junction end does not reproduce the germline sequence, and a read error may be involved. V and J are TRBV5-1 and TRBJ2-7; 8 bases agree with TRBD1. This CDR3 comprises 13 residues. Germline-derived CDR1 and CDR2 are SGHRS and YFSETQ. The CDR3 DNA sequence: TGTGCCAGCAGTGGACAGGGAATCTACGAGCAGTACTTC. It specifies CASSGQGIYEQYF.